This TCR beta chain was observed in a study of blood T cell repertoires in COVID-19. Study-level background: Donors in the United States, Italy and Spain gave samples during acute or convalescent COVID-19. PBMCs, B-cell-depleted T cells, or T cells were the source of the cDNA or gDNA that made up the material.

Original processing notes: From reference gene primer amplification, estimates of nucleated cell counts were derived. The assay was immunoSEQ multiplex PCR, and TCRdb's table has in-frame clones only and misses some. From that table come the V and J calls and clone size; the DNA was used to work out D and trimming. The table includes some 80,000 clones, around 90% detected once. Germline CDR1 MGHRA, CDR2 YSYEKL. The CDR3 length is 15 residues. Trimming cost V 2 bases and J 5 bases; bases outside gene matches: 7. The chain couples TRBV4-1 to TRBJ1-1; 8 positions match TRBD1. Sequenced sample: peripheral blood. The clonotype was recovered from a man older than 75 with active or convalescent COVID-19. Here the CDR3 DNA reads TGCGCCAGCAGCCAATACGACAGGGGAGGGACTGAAGCTTTCTTT. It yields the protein CASSQYDRGGTEAFF.